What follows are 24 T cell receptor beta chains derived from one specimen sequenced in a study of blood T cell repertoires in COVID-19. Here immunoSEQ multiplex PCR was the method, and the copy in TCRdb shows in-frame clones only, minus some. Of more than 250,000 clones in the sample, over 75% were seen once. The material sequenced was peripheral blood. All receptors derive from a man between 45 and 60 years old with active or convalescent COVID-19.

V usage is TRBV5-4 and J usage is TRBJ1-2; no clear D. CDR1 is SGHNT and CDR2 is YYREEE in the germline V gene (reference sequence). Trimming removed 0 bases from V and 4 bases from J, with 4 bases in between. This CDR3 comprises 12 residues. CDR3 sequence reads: CASSLDIYGYTF. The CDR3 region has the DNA TGTGCCAGCAGCTTGGACATCTATGGCTACACCTTC.

The CDR3 spells CASSQEFGAESNQPQHF. The CDR3 nucleotides are TGCGCCAGCAGCCAAGAATTTGGTGCGGAGAGCAATCAGCCCCAGCATTTT. V usage is TRBV4-3 and J usage is TRBJ1-5; D is undetermined. Trimming stripped 0 bases from V and 1 base from J, with 13 bases between. This CDR3 is built from 17 residues. Germline V CDR1 and CDR2: LGHNA, YSLEER.

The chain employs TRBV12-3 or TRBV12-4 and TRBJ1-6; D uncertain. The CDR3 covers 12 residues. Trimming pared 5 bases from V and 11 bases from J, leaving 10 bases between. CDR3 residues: CASSPSGTPLHF. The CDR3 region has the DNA TGTGCCAGCAGTCCTTCGGGGACACCCCTCCACTTT.

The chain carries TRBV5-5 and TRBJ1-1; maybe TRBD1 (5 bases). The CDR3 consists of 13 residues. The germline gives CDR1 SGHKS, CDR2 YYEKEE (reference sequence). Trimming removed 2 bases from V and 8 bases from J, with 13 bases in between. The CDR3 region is CASSLRVDSEAFF. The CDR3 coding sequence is TGTGCCAGCAGCTTAAGGGTCGACAGCGAAGCTTTCTTT.

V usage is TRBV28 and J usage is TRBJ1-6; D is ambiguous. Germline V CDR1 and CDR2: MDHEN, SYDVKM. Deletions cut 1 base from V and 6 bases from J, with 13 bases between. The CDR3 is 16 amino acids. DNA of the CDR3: TGTGCCAGCAGTTTATCGAGCGCATTAGGTAATTCACCCCTCCACTTT. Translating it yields CASSLSSALGNSPLHF.

The CDR3 region has the DNA TGTGCCACCAGCAGGGAGGGCAATCAGCCCCAGCATTTT. Translated: CATSREGNQPQHF. The genes are TRBV15 and TRBJ1-5; D unresolved. The V end lost 3 bases, the J end lost 2 bases, and 5 bases lay between the germline ends. Germline V CDR1 and CDR2: LNHNV, YYDKDF (reference sequence). The CDR3 extends over 13 amino acids.

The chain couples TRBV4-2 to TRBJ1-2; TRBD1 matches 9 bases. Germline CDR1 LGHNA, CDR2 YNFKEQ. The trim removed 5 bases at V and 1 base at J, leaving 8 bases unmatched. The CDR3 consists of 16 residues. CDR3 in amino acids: CASSALGQGSNYGYTF. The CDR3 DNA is TGTGCCAGCAGCGCCCTCGGACAGGGGAGTAACTATGGCTACACCTTC.

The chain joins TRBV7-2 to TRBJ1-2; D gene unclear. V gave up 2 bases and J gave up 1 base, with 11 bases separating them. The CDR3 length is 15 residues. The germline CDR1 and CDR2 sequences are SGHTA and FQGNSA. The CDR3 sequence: CASSLRTPGNYGYTF. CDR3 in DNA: TGTGCCAGCAGCTTAAGGACTCCTGGTAACTATGGCTACACCTTC.

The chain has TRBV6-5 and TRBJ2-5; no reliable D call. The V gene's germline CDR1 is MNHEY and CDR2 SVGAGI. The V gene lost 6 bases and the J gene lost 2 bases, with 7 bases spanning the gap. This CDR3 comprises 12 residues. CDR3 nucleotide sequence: TGTGCCAGCAGCCAAAATCAAGAGACCCAGTACTTC. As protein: CASSQNQETQYF.

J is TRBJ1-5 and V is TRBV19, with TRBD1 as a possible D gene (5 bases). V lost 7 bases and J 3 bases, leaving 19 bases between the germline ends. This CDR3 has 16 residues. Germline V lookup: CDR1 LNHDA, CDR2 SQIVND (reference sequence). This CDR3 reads CASTYQYGQFNQPQHF. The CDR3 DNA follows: TGTGCCAGTACTTACCAATATGGACAATTCAATCAGCCCCAGCATTTT.

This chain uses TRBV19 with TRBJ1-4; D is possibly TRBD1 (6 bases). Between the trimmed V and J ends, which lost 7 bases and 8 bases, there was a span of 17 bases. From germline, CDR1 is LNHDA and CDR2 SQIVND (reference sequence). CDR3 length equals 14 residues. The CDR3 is CASNLLAGGEKLFF. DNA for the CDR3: TGTGCCAGTAACCTACTGGCGGGGGGCGAAAAACTGTTTTTT.

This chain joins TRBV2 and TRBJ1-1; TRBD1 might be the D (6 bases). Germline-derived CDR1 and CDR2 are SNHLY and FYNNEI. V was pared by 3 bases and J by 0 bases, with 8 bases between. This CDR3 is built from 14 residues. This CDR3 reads CASSDQGMNTEAFF. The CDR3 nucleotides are TGTGCCAGCAGTGATCAGGGGATGAACACTGAAGCTTTCTTT.

DNA for the CDR3: TGTGCCACCAGTGCCCCGTCCGGGACAGGGGGTTACAATGAGCAGTTCTTC. Protein sequence: CATSAPSGTGGYNEQFF. The V and J genes are TRBV24-1 and TRBJ2-1; 11 bases are shared with TRBD1. Germline V gives CDR1 KGHDR, CDR2 SFDVKD. The CDR3 sequence is 17 residues long. The V gene end was trimmed by 5 bases and the J gene end by 4 bases; junction bases not matched to a gene: 9.

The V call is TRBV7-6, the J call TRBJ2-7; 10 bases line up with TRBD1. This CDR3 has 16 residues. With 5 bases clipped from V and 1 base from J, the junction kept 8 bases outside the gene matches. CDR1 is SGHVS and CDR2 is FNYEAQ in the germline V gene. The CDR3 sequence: CASSPEGDRGSYEQYF. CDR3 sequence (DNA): TGTGCCAGCAGCCCAGAGGGGGACAGGGGATCCTACGAGCAGTACTTC.

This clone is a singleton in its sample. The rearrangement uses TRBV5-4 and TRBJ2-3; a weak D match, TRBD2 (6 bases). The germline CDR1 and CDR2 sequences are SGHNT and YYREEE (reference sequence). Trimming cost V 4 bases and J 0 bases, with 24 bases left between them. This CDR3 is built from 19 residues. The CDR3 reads CASSPSSSVLRLSTDTQYF. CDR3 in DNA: TGTGCCAGCAGCCCTTCTTCTAGCGTACTACGCCTTAGCACAGATACGCAGTATTTT.

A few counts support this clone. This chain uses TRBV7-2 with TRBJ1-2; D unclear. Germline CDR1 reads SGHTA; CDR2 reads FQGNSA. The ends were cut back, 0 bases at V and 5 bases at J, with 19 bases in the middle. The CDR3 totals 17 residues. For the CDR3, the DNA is TGTGCCAGCAGCTTAGCTATTCGCGATCCAGGCCCATATGGCTACACCTTC. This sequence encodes CASSLAIRDPGPYGYTF.

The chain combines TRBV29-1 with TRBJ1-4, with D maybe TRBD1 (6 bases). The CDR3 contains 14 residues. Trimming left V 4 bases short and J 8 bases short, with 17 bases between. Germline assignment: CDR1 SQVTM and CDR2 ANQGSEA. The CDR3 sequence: CSVGEGGFGEKLFF. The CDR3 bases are TGCAGCGTTGGAGAGGGGGGATTCGGAGAAAAACTGTTTTTT.

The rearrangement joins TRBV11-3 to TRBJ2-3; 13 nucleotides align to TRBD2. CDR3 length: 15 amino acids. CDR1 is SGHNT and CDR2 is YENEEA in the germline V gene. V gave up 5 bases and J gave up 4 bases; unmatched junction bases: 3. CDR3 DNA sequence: TGTGCCAGCAGCCGGGGACTAGCGGGGTCAGATACGCAGTATTTT. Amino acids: CASSRGLAGSDTQYF.

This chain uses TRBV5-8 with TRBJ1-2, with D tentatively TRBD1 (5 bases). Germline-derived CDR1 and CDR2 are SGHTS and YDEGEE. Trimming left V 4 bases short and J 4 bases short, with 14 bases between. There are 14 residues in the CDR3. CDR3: CASSEREGSYGYTF. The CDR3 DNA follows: TGTGCCAGCAGCGAGAGGGAGGGGAGCTATGGCTACACCTTC.

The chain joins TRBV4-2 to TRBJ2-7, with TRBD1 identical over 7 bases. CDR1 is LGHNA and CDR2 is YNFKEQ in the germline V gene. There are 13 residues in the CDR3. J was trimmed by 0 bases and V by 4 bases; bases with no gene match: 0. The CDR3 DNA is TGTGCCAGCAGCCGGACAGGCTCCTACGAGCAGTACTTC. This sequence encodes CASSRTGSYEQYF.

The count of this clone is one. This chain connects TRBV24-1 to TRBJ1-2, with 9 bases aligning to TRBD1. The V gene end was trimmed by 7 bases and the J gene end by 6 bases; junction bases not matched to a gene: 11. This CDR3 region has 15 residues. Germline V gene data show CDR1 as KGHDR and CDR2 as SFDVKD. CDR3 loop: CATRSRDRDTDGYTF. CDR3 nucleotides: TGTGCCACCAGGTCCCGGGACAGGGATACCGATGGCTACACCTTC.

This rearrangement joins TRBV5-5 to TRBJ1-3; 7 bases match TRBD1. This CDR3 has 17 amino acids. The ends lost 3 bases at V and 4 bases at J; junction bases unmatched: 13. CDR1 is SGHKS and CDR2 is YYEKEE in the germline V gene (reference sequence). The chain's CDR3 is CASSSTPGTDLGNTIYF. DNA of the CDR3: TGTGCCAGCAGCTCCACCCCCGGGACAGACTTGGGAAACACCATATATTTT.

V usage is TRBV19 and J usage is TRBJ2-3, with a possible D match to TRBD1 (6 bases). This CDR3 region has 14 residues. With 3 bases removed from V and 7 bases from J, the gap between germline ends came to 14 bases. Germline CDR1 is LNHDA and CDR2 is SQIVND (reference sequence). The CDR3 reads CASSIGQKSNTQYF. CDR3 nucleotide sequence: TGTGCCAGTAGTATCGGACAGAAATCTAATACGCAGTATTTT.

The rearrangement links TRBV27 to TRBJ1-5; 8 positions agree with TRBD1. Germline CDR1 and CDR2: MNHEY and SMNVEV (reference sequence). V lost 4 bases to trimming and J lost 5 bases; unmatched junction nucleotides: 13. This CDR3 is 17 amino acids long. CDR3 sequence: CASSSYYRQGSDQPQHF. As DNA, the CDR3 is TGTGCCAGCAGTTCATATTATAGACAGGGGTCGGATCAGCCCCAGCATTTT.